This TCR beta chain is drawn from a study of cytomegalovirus exposure and HLA in healthy donors. Study-level findings and limits: The tendency of first-cohort TCR clusters to co-occur in the approximately 110 validation repertoires was the finding of a later analysis. Through in vitro validation, a few CMV-associated chains were shown to be specific for CMV antigens. The listing of roughly 160 TCR beta chains classed them as cytomegalovirus-associated.

The approximately 120-subject validation cohort, separate from the roughly 700-subject first cohort, included the donors. Clones were sequenced by immunoSEQ multiplex PCR, and TCRdb holds only the in-frame ones, with some missing. There are 60,000 to 75,000 clones in the sample; just under 95% occur only once, and roughly 6.6% lies in the top ten. About this clone: As yet, its antigen is unknown. An end of the junction does not agree with germline; a read error may underlie this.

In germline, CDR1 is MDHEN, CDR2 SYDVKM. CDR3 size: 14 residues. The TCR comes from a woman under 30 in good health and CMV-seropositive. This chain links TRBV28 with TRBJ2-4; 8 bases agree with TRBD1. The sample was PBMCs. CDR3 sequence (DNA): TGTGCCAGCAGTTTAAACAACCTTCGACAGGGGCCGGACTTC. Encoded protein: CASSLNNLRQGPDF.